This T cell receptor beta chain was observed in a study of OX40 agonist ivuxolimab in advanced cancers. Study as a whole: Patients with hepatocellular carcinoma, melanoma, renal cell or head and neck cancer made up the dose-escalation patients.

The assay was immunoSEQ multiplex PCR, and TCRdb's table has in-frame clones only and misses some. Of tens of thousands of clones listed, around 86% are singletons. This clone was seen a few times. Its antigen remains unknown. J lost 2 bases, V lost 4 bases, and 3 bases had no gene match. The length of the CDR3 is 14 residues. The germline gives CDR1 SGHVS, CDR2 FQNEAQ. Whole-study findings and limits: CD8+ T cells were the subset that, on average, had more expanded clones than CD4+.

This chain connects TRBV7-8 to TRBJ2-7; 9 bases are a match to TRBD2. Sequenced here: CD4+ or CD8+ T cells sorted from blood, sampled in a trial of the OX40 agonist ivuxolimab. The origin of this receptor is an adult with an advanced solid tumor such as melanoma, head and neck, liver or kidney cancer. As DNA, the CDR3 is TGTGCCAGCAGCTCGTCTAGCGGGACCTACGAGCAGTACTTC. Encoded protein: CASSSSSGTYEQYF. Complete variable domain (other parts from reference TRBV7-8 and TRBJ2-7): GAGVSQSPRYKVAKRGQDVALRCDPISGHVSLFWYQQALGQGPEFLTYFQNEAQLDKSGLPSDRFFAERPEGSVSTLKIQRTQQEDSAVYLCASSSSSGTYEQYFGPGTRLTVT.